One T cell receptor beta chain is described in this entry. Profiling relied on immunoSEQ multiplex PCR, and the TCRdb table lists in-frame clones only, not all of them. In the table there are about 35,000 clones, 93% of which are singletons. The sample is drawn from a study of T cell changes during pregnancy in multiple sclerosis. The CDR3 covers 16 residues. The germline V gene encodes CDR1 KGHSH and CDR2 LQKENI. The junction had 5 bases not matched to a gene; V was cut back by 2 bases and J by 2 bases. This chain links TRBV18 with TRBJ2-5, with 10 nucleotides matching TRBD2. This clonotype was obtained from a female donor with multiple sclerosis, enrolled in a pregnancy study. This specimen was CD4+ T cells from peripheral blood mononuclear cells, taken in the first trimester of pregnancy. The DNA for the CDR3 is TGTGCCAGCTCACCAGTGGCTAGCGGGGGTCAAGAGACCCAGTACTTC. Amino acid sequence: CASSPVASGGQETQYF. Variable domain in full (rest from reference TRBV18 and TRBJ2-5): NAGVMQNPRHLVRRRGQEARLRCSPMKGHSHVYWYRQLPEEGLKFMVYLQKENIIDESGMPKERFSAEFPKEGPSILRIQQVVRGDSAAYFCASSPVASGGQETQYFGPGTRLLVL.